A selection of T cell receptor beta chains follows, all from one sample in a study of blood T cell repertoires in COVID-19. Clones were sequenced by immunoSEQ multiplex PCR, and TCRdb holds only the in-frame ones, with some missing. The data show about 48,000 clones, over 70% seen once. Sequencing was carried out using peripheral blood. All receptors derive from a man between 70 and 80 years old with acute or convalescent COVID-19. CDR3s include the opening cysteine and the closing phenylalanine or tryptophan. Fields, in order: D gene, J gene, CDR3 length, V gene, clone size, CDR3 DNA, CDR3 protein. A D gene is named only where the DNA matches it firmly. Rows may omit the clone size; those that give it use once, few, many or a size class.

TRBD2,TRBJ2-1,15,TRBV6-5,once,TGTGCCAGCAGTTACGGGACTAGCGGGGGCAATGAGCAGTTCTTC,CASSYGTSGGNEQFF
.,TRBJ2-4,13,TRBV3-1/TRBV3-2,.,TGTGCCAGCAGCCAAGATACAAAAAACATTCAGTACTTC,CASSQDTKNIQYF
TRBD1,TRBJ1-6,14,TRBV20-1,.,TGCAGTGCTAGTCGGCCAGGGGGGAATTCACCCCTCCACTTT,CSASRPGGNSPLHF
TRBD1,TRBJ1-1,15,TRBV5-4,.,TGTGCCAGCAGCTCAAGGGGGACAGCCTACACTGAAGCTTTCTTT,CASSSRGTAYTEAFF
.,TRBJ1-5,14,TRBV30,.,TGTGCCTGGAGTGGGGGGCTCGGCAATCAGCCCCAGCATTTT,CAWSGGLGNQPQHF
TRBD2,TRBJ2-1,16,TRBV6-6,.,TGTGCCAGCAGTTCGACCGGGACTAGGGGGGCGAATGAGCAGTTCTTC,CASSSTGTRGANEQFF
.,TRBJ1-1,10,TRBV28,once,TGTGCCGTGACAGACACTGAAGCTTTCTTT,CAVTDTEAFF
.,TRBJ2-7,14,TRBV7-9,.,TGTGCCAGCAGCTTACCAGCGGTTACCTACGAGCAGTACTTC,CASSLPAVTYEQYF
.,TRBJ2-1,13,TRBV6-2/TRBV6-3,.,TGTGCCAGCAGTGGGAGACTTAACAATGAGCAGTTCTTC,CASSGRLNNEQFF
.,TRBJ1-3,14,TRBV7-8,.,TGTGCCAGCAGCTTCGACACTTATGGAAACACCATATATTTT,CASSFDTYGNTIYF
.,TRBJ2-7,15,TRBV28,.,TGTGCCAGCAGGGTCACAGGAGCCCGAATGGGCGAGCAGTACTTC,CASRVTGARMGEQYF
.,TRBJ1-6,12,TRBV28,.,TGTGCCAGCAGTTCTGGCGGGTCGACCCTCCACTTT,CASSSGGSTLHF
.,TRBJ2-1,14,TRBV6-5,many,TGTGCCAGCAGTTACTCGTGGCTGGAGGCTGAGCAGTTCTTC,CASSYSWLEAEQFF
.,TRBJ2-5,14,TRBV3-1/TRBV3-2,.,TGTGCCAGCAGCCAAGCGAGAGAGCATGAGACCCAGTACTTC,CASSQAREHETQYF
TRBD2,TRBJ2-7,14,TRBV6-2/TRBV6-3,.,TGTGCCAGCAGTTACCGGACTAGCGGCCGGGAGCAGTACTTC,CASSYRTSGREQYF
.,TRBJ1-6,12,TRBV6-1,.,TGTGCCAGCAGTGAATTCTTGTCACCCCTCCACTTT,CASSEFLSPLHF
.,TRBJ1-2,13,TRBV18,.,TGTGCCAGCTCACCACGCCAGTTCGGGGGCTACACCTTC,CASSPRQFGGYTF
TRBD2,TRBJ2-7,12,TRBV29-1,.,TGCAGCGCCAAGACTAGCAGCTACGAGCAGTACTTC,CSAKTSSYEQYF
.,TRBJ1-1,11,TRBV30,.,TGTGCCTGGAGTGTACAACATAAAACTTTCTTT,CAWSVQHKTFF
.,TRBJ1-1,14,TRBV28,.,TGTGCCAGCAGGCAATCGGGGATGAACACTGAAGCTTTCTTT,CASRQSGMNTEAFF
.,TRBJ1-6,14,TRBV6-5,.,TGTGCCAGCTCGGTGGGGCTGGCGAGTTCACCCCTCCACTTT,CASSVGLASSPLHF
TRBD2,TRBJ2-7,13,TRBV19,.,TGTGCCACCCAGTACGGGGAGGGCCACGAGCAGTACTTC,CATQYGEGHEQYF
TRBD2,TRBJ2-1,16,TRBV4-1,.,TGCGCCAGCAGCCAAGAAATGGGACTAGCAACGAATGAGCAGTTCTTC,CASSQEMGLATNEQFF
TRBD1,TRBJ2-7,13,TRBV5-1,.,TGCGCCAGCAGCCGACAGGGGGCGGGGGAGCAGTACTTC,CASSRQGAGEQYF
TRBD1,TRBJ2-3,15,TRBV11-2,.,TGTGCCAGCAGCCAGACAGGGGGCAGGACAGATACGCAGTATTTT,CASSQTGGRTDTQYF
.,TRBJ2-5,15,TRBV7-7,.,TGTGCCAGCAGCATATCACAGGGGGGGCTGGGGACCCAGTACTTC,CASSISQGGLGTQYF
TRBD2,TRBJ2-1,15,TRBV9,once,TGTGCCAGCAGCGTAGCTAGCGGGCGATTCAATGAGCAGTTCTTC,CASSVASGRFNEQFF
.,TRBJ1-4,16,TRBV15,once,TGTGCCACCAGCAGAGATCATGGGGGACAAAATGAAAAACTGTTTTTT,CATSRDHGGQNEKLFF
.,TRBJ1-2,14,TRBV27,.,TGTGCCAGCAGTTTTCTACGTCGTGCCCCTGGCTACACCTTC,CASSFLRRAPGYTF
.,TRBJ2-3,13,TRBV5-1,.,TGCGCCAGCAGCGAGGAGGGGTCAGGTTTTCTGTATTTT,CASSEEGSGFLYF
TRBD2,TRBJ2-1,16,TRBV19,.,TGTGCCAGTAGTATAGGAGCTAGCGGGAGGCGAAATGAGCAGTTCTTC,CASSIGASGRRNEQFF
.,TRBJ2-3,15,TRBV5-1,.,TGCGCCAGCAGCTTGGGCGGGGATTCGACAGATACGCAGTATTTT,CASSLGGDSTDTQYF
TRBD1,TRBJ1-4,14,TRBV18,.,TGTGCCAGCTCACGGGCAGGGGGTCTCGAAAAACTGTTTTTT,CASSRAGGLEKLFF
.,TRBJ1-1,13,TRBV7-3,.,TGTGCCAGCAGCCAACAAATGAACACTGAAGCTTTCTTT,CASSQQMNTEAFF
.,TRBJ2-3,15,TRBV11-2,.,TGTGCCAGCGCCCGAGAGGCAGGGATTCCAGATACGCAGTATTTT,CASAREAGIPDTQYF
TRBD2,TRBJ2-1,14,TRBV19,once,TGTGCCAGTAAGCCTAGCGGGAGGGGGGATGAGCAGTTCTTC,CASKPSGRGDEQFF
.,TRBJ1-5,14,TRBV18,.,TGTGCCAGCTCAACTGACCCGGCAGGCCAGCCCCAGCATTTT,CASSTDPAGQPQHF
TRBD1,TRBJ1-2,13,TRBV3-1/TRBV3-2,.,TGTGCCAGCAGCCACCTTACAGGGGAAGGCTACACCTTC,CASSHLTGEGYTF
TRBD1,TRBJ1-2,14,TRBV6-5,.,TGTGCCAGCAGTCGGACAGGGTCCGACTATGGCTACACCTTC,CASSRTGSDYGYTF
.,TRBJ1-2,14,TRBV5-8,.,TGTGCCAGCAGCTTACGGGGGGCATTCCATGGCTACACCTTC,CASSLRGAFHGYTF
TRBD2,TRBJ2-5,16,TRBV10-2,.,TGCGCCAGCAAGGGACTAGCGGGGAGGGTATTAGAGACCCAGTACTTC,CASKGLAGRVLETQYF
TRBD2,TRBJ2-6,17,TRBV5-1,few,TGCGCCAGCAGCTTGGGACTAGCGAACTCTGGGGCCAACGTCCTGACTTTC,CASSLGLANSGANVLTF
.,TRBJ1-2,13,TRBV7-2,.,TGTGCCAGCAGCTCACAGGGTTGGCGAGGCTACACCTTC,CASSSQGWRGYTF
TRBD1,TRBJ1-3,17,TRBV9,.,TGTGCCAGCAGCCTGGGGACAGGGGGCGGCACTGGAAACACCATATATTTT,CASSLGTGGGTGNTIYF
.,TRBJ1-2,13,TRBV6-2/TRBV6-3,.,TGTGCCAGCAGCAGTTACCTTGGAGATGGCTACACCTTC,CASSSYLGDGYTF
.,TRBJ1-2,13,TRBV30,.,TGTGCCTGGGGCCCGGCGGGGGACTATGGCTACACCTTC,CAWGPAGDYGYTF
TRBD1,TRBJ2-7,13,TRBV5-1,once,TGCGCCAGCAGCCCCGGGACAGGGAACGAGCAGTACTTC,CASSPGTGNEQYF
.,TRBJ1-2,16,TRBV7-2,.,TGTGCCAGCAGCCCATCCGCCAGGGAAGACGTGGAGGGCTACACCTTC,CASSPSAREDVEGYTF
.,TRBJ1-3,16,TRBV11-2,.,TGTGCCAGCAGCTTAGTTAGGGGTCCATCTGGAAACACCATATATTTT,CASSLVRGPSGNTIYF
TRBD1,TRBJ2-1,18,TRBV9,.,TGTGCCAGCAGCGTAGTCCCTTCCCCTCTCAGGGGGCGCGCTGAGCAGTTCTTC,CASSVVPSPLRGRAEQFF
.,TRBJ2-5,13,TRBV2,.,TGTGCCAGCAACCCCGGGGTGGAAGAGACCCAGTACTTC,CASNPGVEETQYF
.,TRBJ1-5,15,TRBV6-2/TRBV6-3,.,TGTGCCAGCAGTTACTCGAGCCGGGGCAATCAGCCCCAGCATTTT,CASSYSSRGNQPQHF
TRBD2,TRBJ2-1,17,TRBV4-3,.,TGCGCCAGCAGCCAAGATATCCCCAGCGGGATACTAGATGAGCAGTTCTTC,CASSQDIPSGILDEQFF